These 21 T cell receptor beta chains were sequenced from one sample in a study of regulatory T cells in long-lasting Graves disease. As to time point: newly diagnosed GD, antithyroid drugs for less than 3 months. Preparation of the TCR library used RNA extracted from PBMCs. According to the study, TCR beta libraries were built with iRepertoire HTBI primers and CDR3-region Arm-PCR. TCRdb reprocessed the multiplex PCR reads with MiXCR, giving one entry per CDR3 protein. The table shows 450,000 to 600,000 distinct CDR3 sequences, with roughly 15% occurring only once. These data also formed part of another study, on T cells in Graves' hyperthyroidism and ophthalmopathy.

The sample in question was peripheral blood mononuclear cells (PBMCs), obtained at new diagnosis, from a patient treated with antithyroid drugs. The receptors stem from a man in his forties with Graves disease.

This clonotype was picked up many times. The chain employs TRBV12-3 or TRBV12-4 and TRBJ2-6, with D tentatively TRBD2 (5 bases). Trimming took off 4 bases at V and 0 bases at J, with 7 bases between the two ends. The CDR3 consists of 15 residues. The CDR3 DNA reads TGTGCCAGCAGTTCGGAGGTCTCTGGGGCCAACGTCCTGACTTTC. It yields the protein CASSSEVSGANVLTF.

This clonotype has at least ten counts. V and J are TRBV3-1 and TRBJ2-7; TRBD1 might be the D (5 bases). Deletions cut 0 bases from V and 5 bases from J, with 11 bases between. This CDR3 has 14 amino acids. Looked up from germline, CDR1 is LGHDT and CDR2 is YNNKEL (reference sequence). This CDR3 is CASSQEGRVHEQYF. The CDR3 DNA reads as TGTGCCAGCAGCCAAGAGGGCAGGGTCCACGAGCAGTACTTC.

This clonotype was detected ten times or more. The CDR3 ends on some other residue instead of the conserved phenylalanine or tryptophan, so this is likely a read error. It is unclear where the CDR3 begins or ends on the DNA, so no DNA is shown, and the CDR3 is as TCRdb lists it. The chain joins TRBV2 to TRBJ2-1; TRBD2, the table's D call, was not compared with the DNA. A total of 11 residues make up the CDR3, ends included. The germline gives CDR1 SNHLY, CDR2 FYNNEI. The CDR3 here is CASSELAGAGV.

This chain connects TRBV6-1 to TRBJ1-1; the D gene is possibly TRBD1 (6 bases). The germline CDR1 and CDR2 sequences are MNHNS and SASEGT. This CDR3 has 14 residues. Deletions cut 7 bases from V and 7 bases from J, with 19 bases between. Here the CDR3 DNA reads TGTGCCAGCAACAGGGATGATGGGGGTCTTGAAGCTTTCTTT. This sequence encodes CASNRDDGGLEAFF.

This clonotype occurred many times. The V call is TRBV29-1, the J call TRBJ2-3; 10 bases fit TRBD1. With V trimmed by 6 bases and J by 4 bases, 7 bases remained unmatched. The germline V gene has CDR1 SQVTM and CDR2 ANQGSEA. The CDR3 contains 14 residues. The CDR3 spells CSVVGDRGSDTQYF. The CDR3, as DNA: TGCAGCGTGGTCGGGGACAGGGGTTCAGATACGCAGTATTTT.

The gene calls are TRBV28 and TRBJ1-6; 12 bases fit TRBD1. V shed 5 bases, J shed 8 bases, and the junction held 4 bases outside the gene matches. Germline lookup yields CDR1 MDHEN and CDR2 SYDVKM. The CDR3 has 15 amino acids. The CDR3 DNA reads TGTGCCAGCAGTGCCGGGACAGGGGGCGATTCACCCCTCCACTTT. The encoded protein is CASSAGTGGDSPLHF.

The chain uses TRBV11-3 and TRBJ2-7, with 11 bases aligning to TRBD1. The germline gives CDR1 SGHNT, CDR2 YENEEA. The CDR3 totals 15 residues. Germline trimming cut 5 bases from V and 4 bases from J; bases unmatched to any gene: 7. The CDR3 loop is CASSKSGTGGYEQYF. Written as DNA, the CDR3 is TGTGCCAGCAGCAAATCGGGGACAGGGGGGTACGAGCAGTACTTC.

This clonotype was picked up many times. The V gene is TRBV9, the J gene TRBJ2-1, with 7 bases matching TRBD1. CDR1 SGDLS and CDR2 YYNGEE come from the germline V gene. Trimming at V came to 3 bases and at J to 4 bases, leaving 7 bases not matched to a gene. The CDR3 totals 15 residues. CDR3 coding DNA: TGTGCCAGCAGCGGACAGGGCGAAGGATACAATGAGCAGTTCTTC. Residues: CASSGQGEGYNEQFF.

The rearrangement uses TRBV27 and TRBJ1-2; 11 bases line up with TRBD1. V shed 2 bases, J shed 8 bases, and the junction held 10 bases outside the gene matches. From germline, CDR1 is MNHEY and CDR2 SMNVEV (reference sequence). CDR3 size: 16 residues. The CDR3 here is CASSLRTGGGSGGYTF. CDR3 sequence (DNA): TGTGCCAGCAGTTTACGGACAGGGGGCGGTTCAGGGGGCTACACCTTC.

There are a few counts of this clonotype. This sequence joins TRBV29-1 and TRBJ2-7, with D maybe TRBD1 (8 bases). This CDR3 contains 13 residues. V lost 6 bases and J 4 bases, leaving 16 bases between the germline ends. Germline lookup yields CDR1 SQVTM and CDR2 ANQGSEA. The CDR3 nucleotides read TGCAGCGTCAGTGGACAGGGACTATACGAGCAGTACTTC. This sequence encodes CSVSGQGLYEQYF.

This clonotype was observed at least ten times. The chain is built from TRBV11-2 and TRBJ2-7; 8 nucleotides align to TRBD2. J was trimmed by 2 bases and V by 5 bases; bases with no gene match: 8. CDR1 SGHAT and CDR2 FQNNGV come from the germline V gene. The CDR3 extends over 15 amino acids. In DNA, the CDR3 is TGTGCCAGCAGCCCCGGCGATAGCGGGGCCTACGAGCAGTACTTC. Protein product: CASSPGDSGAYEQYF.

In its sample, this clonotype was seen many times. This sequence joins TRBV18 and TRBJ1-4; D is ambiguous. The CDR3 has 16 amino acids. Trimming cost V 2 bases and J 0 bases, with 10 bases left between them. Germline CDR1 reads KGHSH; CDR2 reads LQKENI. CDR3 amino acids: CASSPTDGPTNEKLFF. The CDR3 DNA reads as TGTGCCAGCTCACCAACCGACGGCCCAACTAATGAAAAACTGTTTTTT.

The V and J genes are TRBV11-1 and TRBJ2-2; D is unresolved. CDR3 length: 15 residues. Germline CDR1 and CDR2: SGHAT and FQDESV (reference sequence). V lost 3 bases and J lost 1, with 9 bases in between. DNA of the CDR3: TGTGCCAGCAGCTTTTCGGACCGGAACACCGGGGAGCTGTTTTTT. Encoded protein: CASSFSDRNTGELFF.

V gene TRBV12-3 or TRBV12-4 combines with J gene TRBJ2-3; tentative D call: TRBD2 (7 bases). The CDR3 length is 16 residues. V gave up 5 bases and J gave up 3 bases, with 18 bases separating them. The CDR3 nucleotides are TGTGCCAGCAGTCCAGGGGACGGGAGGTATACAGATACGCAGTATTTT. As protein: CASSPGDGRYTDTQYF.

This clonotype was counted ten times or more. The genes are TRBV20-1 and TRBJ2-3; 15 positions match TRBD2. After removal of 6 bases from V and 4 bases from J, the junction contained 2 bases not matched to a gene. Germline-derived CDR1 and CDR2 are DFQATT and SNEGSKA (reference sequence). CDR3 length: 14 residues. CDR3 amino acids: CSARTSGRADTQYF. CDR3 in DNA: TGCAGTGCCCGGACTAGCGGGAGGGCAGATACGCAGTATTTT.

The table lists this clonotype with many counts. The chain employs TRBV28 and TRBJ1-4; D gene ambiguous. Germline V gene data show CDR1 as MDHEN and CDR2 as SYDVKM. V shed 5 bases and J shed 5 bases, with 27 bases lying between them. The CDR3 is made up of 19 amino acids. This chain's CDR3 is CASSPTGSMLVYSNEKLFF. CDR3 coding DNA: TGTGCCAGCAGTCCCACGGGAAGTATGTTAGTTTATTCGAATGAAAAACTGTTTTTT.

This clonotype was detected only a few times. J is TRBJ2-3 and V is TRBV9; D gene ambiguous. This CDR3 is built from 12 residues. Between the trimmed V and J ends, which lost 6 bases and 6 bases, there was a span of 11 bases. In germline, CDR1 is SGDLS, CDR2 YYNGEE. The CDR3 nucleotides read TGTGCCAGCAAAAAAGATAGCGATACGCAGTATTTT. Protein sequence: CASKKDSDTQYF. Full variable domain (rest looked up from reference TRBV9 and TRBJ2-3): DSGVTQTPKHLITATGQRVTLRCSPRSGDLSVYWYQQSLDQGLQFLIQYYNGEERAKGNILERFSAQQFPDLHSELNLSSLELGDSALYFCASKKDSDTQYFGPGTRLTVL.

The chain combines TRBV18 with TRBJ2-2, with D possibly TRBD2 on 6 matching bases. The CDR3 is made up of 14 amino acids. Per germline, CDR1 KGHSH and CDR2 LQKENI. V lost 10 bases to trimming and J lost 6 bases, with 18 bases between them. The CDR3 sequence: CATTPGLAAGELFF. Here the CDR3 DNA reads TGTGCCACCACACCCGGTTTAGCGGCCGGGGAGCTGTTTTTT.

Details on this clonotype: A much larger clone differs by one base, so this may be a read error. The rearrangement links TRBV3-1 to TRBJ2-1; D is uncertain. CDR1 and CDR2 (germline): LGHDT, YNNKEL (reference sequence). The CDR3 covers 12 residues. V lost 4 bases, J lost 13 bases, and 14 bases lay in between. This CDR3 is CASSRAIETQFF. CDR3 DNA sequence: TGTGCCAGCAGCCGCGCTATAGAGACCCAGTTCTTC.

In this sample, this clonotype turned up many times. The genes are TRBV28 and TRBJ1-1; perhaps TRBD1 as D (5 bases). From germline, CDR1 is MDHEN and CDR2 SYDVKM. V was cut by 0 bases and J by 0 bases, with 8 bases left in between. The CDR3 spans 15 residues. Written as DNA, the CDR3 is TGTGCCAGCAGTTTATGGGACACTATGAACACTGAAGCTTTCTTT. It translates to CASSLWDTMNTEAFF.

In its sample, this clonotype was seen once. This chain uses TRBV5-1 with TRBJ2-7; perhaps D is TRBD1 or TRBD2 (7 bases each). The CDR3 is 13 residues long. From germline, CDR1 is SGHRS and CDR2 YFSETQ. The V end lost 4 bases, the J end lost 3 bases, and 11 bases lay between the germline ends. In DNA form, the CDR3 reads TGCGCCAGCAGCCAGGGGGGGAACTACGAGCAGTACTTC. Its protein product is CASSQGGNYEQYF.